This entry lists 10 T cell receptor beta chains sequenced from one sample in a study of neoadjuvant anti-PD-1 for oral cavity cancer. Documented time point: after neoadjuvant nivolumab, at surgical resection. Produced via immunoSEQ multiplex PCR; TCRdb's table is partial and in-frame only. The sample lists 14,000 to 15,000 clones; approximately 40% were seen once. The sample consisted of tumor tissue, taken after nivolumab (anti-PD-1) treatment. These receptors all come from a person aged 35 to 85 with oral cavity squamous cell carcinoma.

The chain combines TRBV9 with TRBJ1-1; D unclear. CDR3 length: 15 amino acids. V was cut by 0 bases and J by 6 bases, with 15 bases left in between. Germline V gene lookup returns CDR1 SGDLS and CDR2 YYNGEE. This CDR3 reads CASSVELVGRAEAFF. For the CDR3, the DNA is TGTGCCAGCAGCGTAGAGCTCGTGGGTAGGGCTGAAGCTTTCTTT.

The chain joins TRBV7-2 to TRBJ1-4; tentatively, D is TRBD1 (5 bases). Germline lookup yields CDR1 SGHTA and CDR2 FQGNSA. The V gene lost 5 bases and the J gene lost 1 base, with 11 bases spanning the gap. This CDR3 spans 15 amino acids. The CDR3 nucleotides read TGTGCCAGCAGCCCAGGGCGTCAAACTAATGAAAAACTGTTTTTT. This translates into CASSPGRQTNEKLFF.

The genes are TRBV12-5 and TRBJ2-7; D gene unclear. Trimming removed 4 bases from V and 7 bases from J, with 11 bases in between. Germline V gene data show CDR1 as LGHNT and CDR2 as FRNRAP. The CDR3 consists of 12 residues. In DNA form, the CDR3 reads TGTGCTAGTGGTTCGACTCCTGAGGAGCAGTACTTC. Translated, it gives CASGSTPEEQYF. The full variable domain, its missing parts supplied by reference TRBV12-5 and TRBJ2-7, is DARVTQTPRHKVTEMGQEVTMRCQPILGHNTVFWYRQTMMQGLELLAYFRNRAPLDDSGMPKDRFSAEMPDATLATLKIQPSEPRDSAVYFCASGSTPEEQYFGPGTRLTVT.

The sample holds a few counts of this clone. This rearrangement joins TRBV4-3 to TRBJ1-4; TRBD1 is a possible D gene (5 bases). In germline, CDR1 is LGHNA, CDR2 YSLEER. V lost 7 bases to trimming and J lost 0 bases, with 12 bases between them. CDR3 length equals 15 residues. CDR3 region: CASKRDHATNEKLFF. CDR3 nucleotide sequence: TGCGCCAGCAAAAGGGACCATGCAACTAATGAAAAACTGTTTTTT.

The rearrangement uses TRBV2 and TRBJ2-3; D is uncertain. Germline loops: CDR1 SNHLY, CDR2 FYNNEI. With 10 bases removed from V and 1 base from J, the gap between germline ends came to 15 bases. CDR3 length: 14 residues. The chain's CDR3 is CATAAARRTDTQYF. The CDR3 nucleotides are TGTGCCACCGCCGCCGCACGCCGCACAGATACGCAGTATTTT. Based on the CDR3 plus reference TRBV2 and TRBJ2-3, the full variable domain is EPEVTQTPSHQVTQMGQEVILRCVPISNHLYFYWYRQILGQKVEFLVSFYNNEISEKSEIFDDQFSVERPDGSNFTLKIRSTKLEDSAMYFCATAAARRTDTQYFGPGTRLTVL.

As DNA, the CDR3 is TGTGCCAGCAGCTTAAGGGAGGGGCAGTACCAAGAGACCCAGTACTTC. As protein: CASSLREGQYQETQYF. The chain employs TRBV7-8 and TRBJ2-5, with 7 bases matching TRBD2. The J segment lost 0 bases and the V segment lost 2 bases, leaving 6 bases of the junction unmatched. In germline, CDR1 is SGHVS, CDR2 FQNEAQ. The CDR3 is 16 amino acids.

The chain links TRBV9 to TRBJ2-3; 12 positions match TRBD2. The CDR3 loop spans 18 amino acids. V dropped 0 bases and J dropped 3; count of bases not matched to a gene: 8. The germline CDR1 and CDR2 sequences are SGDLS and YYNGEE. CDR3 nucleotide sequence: TGTGCCAGCAGCGTAGAGGGGCTAGCGGGGGGGTGGACAGATACGCAGTATTTT. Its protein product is CASSVEGLAGGWTDTQYF.

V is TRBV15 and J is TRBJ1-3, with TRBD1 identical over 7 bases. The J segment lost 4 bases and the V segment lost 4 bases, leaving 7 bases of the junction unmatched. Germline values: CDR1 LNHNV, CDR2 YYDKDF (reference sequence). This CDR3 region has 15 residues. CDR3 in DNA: TGTGCCACCAGCACCGACAGGGCGGCAGGAAACACCATATATTTT. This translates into CATSTDRAAGNTIYF.

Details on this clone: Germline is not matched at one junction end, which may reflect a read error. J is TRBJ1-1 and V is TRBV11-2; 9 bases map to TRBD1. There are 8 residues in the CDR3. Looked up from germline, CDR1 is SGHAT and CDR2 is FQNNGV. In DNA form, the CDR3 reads TGTGCCAGCAGCGGACAGGGGTTT. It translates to CASSGQGF.

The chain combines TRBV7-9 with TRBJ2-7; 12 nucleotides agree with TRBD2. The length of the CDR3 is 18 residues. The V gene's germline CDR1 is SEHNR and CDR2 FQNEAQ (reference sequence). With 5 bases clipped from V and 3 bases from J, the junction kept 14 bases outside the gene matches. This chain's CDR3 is CASSHETSGGFPLYEQYF. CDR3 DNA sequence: TGTGCCAGCAGCCACGAGACTAGCGGGGGCTTTCCTCTCTACGAGCAGTACTTC.